One and the same sample provided the 26 T cell receptor beta chains below, sequenced in a study of beta chain features in type 1 diabetes. Their target antigens are unknown. The whole isolated RNA underwent reverse transcription, so sequencing captured expressed TCRB transcripts. Sequencing used immunoSEQ multiplex PCR; TCRdb keeps in-frame clones, though not all of them. Of 600,000 or so clones in the sample, about 14% are singletons; the top ten hold around 0.04%. Study-wide results and caveats: When Type 1 diabetes patients were examined, their TCRB CDR3s proved moderately but significantly shorter in all four CD4+ subsets.

Sequences were obtained from naive CD4+ T cells from blood. These receptor sequences come from a man aged 18 to 30 with type 1 diabetes.

The CDR3 is CAWSPPGVTQYF. CDR3 bases: TGTGCCTGGAGTCCACCAGGGGTAACGCAGTATTTT. The V gene is TRBV30, the J gene TRBJ2-3; weak D call: TRBD1 (6 bases). The CDR3 extends over 12 amino acids. Germline CDR1 and CDR2: GTSNPN and SVGIG (reference sequence). Trimming pared 2 bases from V and 9 bases from J, leaving 12 bases between.

This chain links TRBV15 with TRBJ2-5; D is unresolved. Germline CDR1 is LNHNV and CDR2 is YYDKDF (reference sequence). V was trimmed by 1 base and J by 7 bases, leaving 10 bases between them. This CDR3 region has 13 residues. The CDR3 sequence is CATSRVPGGTQYF. The CDR3 DNA reads as TGTGCCACCAGCAGAGTGCCCGGCGGGACCCAGTACTTC.

A few counts support this clone. This sequence joins TRBV29-1 and TRBJ1-1; 9 bases align to TRBD1. Germline loops: CDR1 SQVTM, CDR2 ANQGSEA. The CDR3 runs to 13 residues. Trimming at V came to 6 bases and at J to 1 base, leaving 3 bases not matched to a gene. CDR3 nucleotides: TGCAGCGTCCGGACAGGGGCGAACACTGAAGCTTTCTTT. Its translation is CSVRTGANTEAFF.

The CDR3: CASQQDTGELFF. For the CDR3, the DNA is TGTGCCAGCCAGCAGGACACCGGGGAGCTGTTTTTT. The chain is built from TRBV7-9 and TRBJ2-2; no clear D. The V end was cut by 8 bases, the J end by 3 bases, with 7 bases between. The CDR3 covers 12 residues. Germline V gene lookup returns CDR1 SEHNR and CDR2 FQNEAQ (reference sequence). The full variable domain, with the rest looked up from reference TRBV7-9 and TRBJ2-2, is DTGVSQNPRHKITKRGQNVTFRCDPISEHNRLYWYRQTLGQGPEFLTYFQNEAQLEKSRLLSDRFSAERPKGSFSTLEIQRTEQGDSAMYLCASQQDTGELFFGEGSRLTVL.

The rearrangement links TRBV6-1 to TRBJ2-1, with 13 bases aligning to TRBD2. Trimming at V came to 5 bases and at J to 4 bases, leaving 2 bases not matched to a gene. The CDR3 runs 15 residues. Germline-derived CDR1 and CDR2 are MNHNS and SASEGT. The CDR3 loop reads CASSTSGRDYNEQFF. For the CDR3, the DNA is TGTGCCAGCAGTACTAGCGGGAGGGATTACAATGAGCAGTTCTTC.

The CDR3 loop is CASSPEGAGPNYGYTF. The CDR3 DNA sequence: TGTGCCAGCTCACCAGAGGGGGCCGGCCCCAACTATGGCTACACCTTC. This rearrangement joins TRBV18 to TRBJ1-2, with TRBD1 identical over 7 bases. The length of the CDR3 is 16 residues. CDR1 is KGHSH, CDR2 LQKENI, per germline. After removal of 2 bases from V and 2 bases from J, the junction contained 8 bases not matched to a gene.

The chain carries TRBV15 and TRBJ2-2, with D perhaps given as TRBD1 or TRBD2 (5 bases each). The germline CDR1 and CDR2 sequences are LNHNV and YYDKDF (reference sequence). This CDR3 region has 16 residues. The ends were cut back, 0 bases at V and 3 bases at J, with 11 bases in the middle. CDR3 DNA: TGTGCCACCAGCAGAGATCCAGGGACCCACACCGGGGAGCTGTTTTTT. It codes for CATSRDPGTHTGELFF.

In its sample, this clone was seen a few times. V is TRBV7-9 and J is TRBJ1-1; 7 nucleotides line up with TRBD1. V was clipped by 3 bases and J by 10 bases; unmatched bases: 14. This CDR3 is 15 amino acids long. Germline-derived CDR1 and CDR2 are SEHNR and FQNEAQ (reference sequence). CDR3 sequence (DNA): TGTGCCAGCAGCTTCGGGGAGGGTGGCAGACAGGGAGCTTTCTTT. It codes for CASSFGEGGRQGAFF.

In its sample, this clone was seen a few times. This specimen includes other DNA sequences encoding the same CDR3. The V gene is TRBV25-1, the J gene TRBJ1-4, with 8 bases fitting TRBD1. The CDR3 is 15 amino acids. V shed 3 bases, J shed 5 bases, and the junction held 5 bases outside the gene matches. Germline V gene data show CDR1 as MGHDK and CDR2 as SYGVNS. The CDR3 here is CASSDPGTGNEKLFF. The DNA for the CDR3 is TGTGCCAGCAGTGACCCCGGGACAGGAAATGAAAAACTGTTTTTT.

This clone was counted between two and nine times. The rearrangement joins TRBV28 to TRBJ2-1, with 13 bases matching TRBD2. CDR1 and CDR2 (germline): MDHEN, SYDVKM. V was pared by 6 bases and J by 15 bases, with 14 bases of the junction left unmatched. There are 15 residues in the CDR3. CDR3 residues: CASSRGTSGKFGGFF. CDR3 sequence (DNA): TGTGCCAGCAGCCGAGGGACTAGCGGGAAATTCGGTGGGTTCTTC.

This clone has only a few counts. V gene TRBV29-1 combines with J gene TRBJ2-7; 9 bases agree with TRBD1. The junction had 8 bases not matched to a gene; V was cut back by 1 base and J by 1 base. The length of the CDR3 is 16 residues. The V gene's germline CDR1 is SQVTM and CDR2 ANQGSEA. The CDR3 region is CSVEGTGTGRSYEQYF. DNA for the CDR3: TGCAGCGTTGAAGGCACGGGGACAGGGAGGTCCTACGAGCAGTACTTC.

The chain joins TRBV5-1 to TRBJ2-3; D assignment may be TRBD1 or TRBD2 (5 bases each). The CDR3 totals 12 residues. Trimming pared 6 bases from V and 4 bases from J, leaving 9 bases between. From germline, CDR1 is SGHRS and CDR2 YFSETQ. The CDR3 loop is CASTRGADTQYF. The CDR3, as DNA: TGCGCCAGCACCAGAGGGGCAGATACGCAGTATTTT.

The chain has TRBV29-1 and TRBJ1-5, with 8 bases that match TRBD1. Germline loops: CDR1 SQVTM, CDR2 ANQGSEA. The CDR3 sequence is 13 residues long. V lost 4 bases, J lost 6 bases, and 5 bases stayed unmatched. The CDR3, as DNA: TGCAGCGTTGGGGGACAGGCAGGTCAGCCCCAGCATTTT. Its protein is CSVGGQAGQPQHF.

This clone was picked up a small number of times. The chain combines TRBV5-6 with TRBJ1-5; D gene ambiguous. The germline V gene has CDR1 SGHDT and CDR2 YYEEEE. CDR3 length: 12 amino acids. The V gene lost 3 bases and the J gene lost 6 bases, with 7 bases spanning the gap. CDR3 sequence reads: CASSSITQPQHF. The CDR3 DNA is TGTGCCAGCAGCTCAATTACTCAGCCCCAGCATTTT.

The rearrangement joins TRBV10-3 to TRBJ2-7; TRBD1 aligns across 11 bases. The CDR3 runs to 15 residues. J gave up 0 bases and V 4 bases, and 2 bases lay outside the gene matches. CDR1 ENHRY and CDR2 SYGVKD come from the germline V gene. DNA for the CDR3: TGTGCCATCAGTGGGGGGACAGGGGGCTCCTACGAGCAGTACTTC. Encoded protein: CAISGGTGGSYEQYF.

The sample holds a few counts of this clone. The genes are TRBV18 and TRBJ1-3; weak D call: TRBD1 (5 bases). Germline loops: CDR1 KGHSH, CDR2 LQKENI. Trimming removed 5 bases from V and 4 bases from J, with 12 bases in between. The CDR3 has 14 amino acids. CDR3 DNA: TGTGCCAGCTCAGGTACACGGGACGGAAACACCATATATTTT. This encodes CASSGTRDGNTIYF.

A remark on this clone: This sample includes further DNA sequences coding for the same CDR3. This chain uses TRBV5-4 with TRBJ2-6, with D possibly being TRBD1 (5 bases). Germline CDR1 and CDR2: SGHNT and YYREEE (reference sequence). The CDR3 length is 15 residues. Between the trimmed V and J ends, which lost 2 bases and 0 bases, there was a span of 6 bases. The CDR3 DNA sequence: TGTGCCAGCAGCTTAGACAGCTCTGGGGCCAACGTCCTGACTTTC. Protein product: CASSLDSSGANVLTF. Supplemented by reference TRBV5-4 and TRBJ2-6, the full variable domain reads ETGVTQSPTHLIKTRGQQVTLRCSSQSGHNTVSWYQQALGQGPQFIFQYYREEENGRGNFPPRFSGLQFPNYSSELNVNALELDDSALYLCASSLDSSGANVLTFGAGSRLTVL.

V and J are TRBV19 and TRBJ2-1, with unresolved D. This CDR3 spans 11 amino acids. V was pared by 3 bases and J by 8 bases, with 5 bases between. The germline CDR1 and CDR2 sequences are LNHDA and SQIVND (reference sequence). The CDR3 DNA is TGTGCCAGTAGTATGGGTTATGAGCAGTTCTTC. This translates into CASSMGYEQFF.

The gene calls are TRBV25-1 and TRBJ2-1, with D unresolved. V was cut by 3 bases and J by 4 bases, with 10 bases left in between. The CDR3 runs to 14 residues. Germline-derived CDR1 and CDR2 are MGHDK and SYGVNS. The chain's CDR3 is CASSDYTAYNEQFF. In DNA, the CDR3 is TGTGCCAGCAGTGACTACACAGCGTACAATGAGCAGTTCTTC.

This clone was observed a few times. CDR3 DNA: TGTGCCATCAGTGACCCCGGACTTTACGAGCAGTACTTC. Translation gives CAISDPGLYEQYF. This chain joins TRBV10-3 and TRBJ2-7; D is possibly TRBD2 (5 bases). Trimming took 3 bases from V and 4 from J, leaving 10 bases between them. Germline CDR1 and CDR2: ENHRY and SYGVKD. This CDR3 is built from 13 residues.

This clone has a handful of counts. This chain links TRBV14 with TRBJ2-2, with TRBD1 matching over 8 bases. This CDR3 comprises 14 residues. The ends lost 5 bases at V and 5 bases at J; junction bases unmatched: 4. Germline V gene lookup returns CDR1 SGHDN and CDR2 FVKESK. The CDR3 DNA reads as TGTGCCAGCAGCAACCGACAGGGGACCGGGGAGCTGTTTTTT. This gives the protein CASSNRQGTGELFF.

This clone has just a few counts. The chain is built from TRBV4-2 and TRBJ2-7; the D gene is possibly TRBD2 (5 bases). The CDR3 runs 15 residues. V lost 0 bases to trimming and J lost 7 bases, with 16 bases between them. CDR1 is LGHNA, CDR2 YNFKEQ, per germline. CDR3 coding DNA: TGTGCCAGCAGCCAAGATCGGCGGGCGGGCCTGGAGCAGTACTTC. Protein product: CASSQDRRAGLEQYF.

CDR3 DNA: TGCAGCGTTGAAGTCACGACACCTACCTACGAGCAGTACTTC. Protein sequence: CSVEVTTPTYEQYF. The chain joins TRBV29-1 to TRBJ2-7; D not resolved. CDR1 and CDR2 (germline): SQVTM, ANQGSEA. CDR3 size: 14 residues. V shed 1 base and J shed 2 bases, with 12 bases lying between them.

In its sample, this clone was seen a few times. The V call is TRBV4-2, the J call TRBJ2-1; D gene unclear. Germline V CDR1 and CDR2: LGHNA, YNFKEQ. Trimming took off 0 bases at V and 7 bases at J, with 7 bases between the two ends. This CDR3 has 13 residues. The CDR3 is CASSQELRNEQFF. The CDR3, as DNA: TGTGCCAGCAGCCAAGAATTGAGGAATGAGCAGTTCTTC.

This clone has more than one count but fewer than ten. V usage is TRBV5-4 and J usage is TRBJ2-3; no clear D. The CDR3 sequence is 13 residues long. CDR1 SGHNT and CDR2 YYREEE come from the germline V gene (reference sequence). V lost 5 bases to trimming and J lost 2 bases, with 9 bases between them. The CDR3 is CASSLSPTDTQYF. As DNA, the CDR3 is TGTGCCAGCAGTTTGAGTCCCACAGATACGCAGTATTTT.

This clone was seen more than once but under ten times. This chain connects TRBV29-1 to TRBJ1-4; no clear D gene. Germline CDR1 reads SQVTM; CDR2 reads ANQGSEA. The CDR3 runs 13 residues. V was cut by 7 bases and J by 1 base, with 10 bases left in between. The CDR3 nucleotides are TGCAGCGCCCTGGGGTTAACTAATGAAAAACTGTTTTTT. Translating it yields CSALGLTNEKLFF.